Included here is one T cell receptor beta chain sequence, with context. The source of the sample is a study of blood T cells in healthy people across ages. The CDR3 runs 13 residues. After removal of 6 bases from V and 2 bases from J, the junction contained 7 bases not matched to a gene. The germline V gene has CDR1 GTSNPN and CDR2 SVGIG (reference sequence). Combining a sample-barcoded 5' primer with a J-beta primer mix, a second PCR ran for roughly 7 to 11 cycles. MiXCR, applied by TCRdb to the 5' RACE reads, yields one record per CDR3 protein. The sample includes about 1.4 million distinct CDR3 sequences, around 59% seen only once; the top ten take 6.7%.

Sequences were obtained from blood. The clonotype was recovered from a man between 18 and 35 years old in good health. The V and J genes are TRBV30 and TRBJ2-7; 7 bases agree with TRBD1. CDR3 in amino acids: CACSLQGAYEQYF. In DNA form, the CDR3 reads TGTGCCTGTAGCCTTCAGGGGGCCTACGAGCAGTACTTC.